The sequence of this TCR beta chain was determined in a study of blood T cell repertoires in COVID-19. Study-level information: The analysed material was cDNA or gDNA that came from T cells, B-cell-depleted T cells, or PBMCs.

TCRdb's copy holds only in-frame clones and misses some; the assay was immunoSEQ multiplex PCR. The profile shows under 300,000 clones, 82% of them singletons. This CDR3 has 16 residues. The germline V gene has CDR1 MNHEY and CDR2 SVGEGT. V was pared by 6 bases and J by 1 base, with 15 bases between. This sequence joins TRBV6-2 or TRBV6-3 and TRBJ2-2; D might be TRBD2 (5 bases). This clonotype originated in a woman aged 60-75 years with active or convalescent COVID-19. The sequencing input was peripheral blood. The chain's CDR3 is CASSRPGRGNTGELFF. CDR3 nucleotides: TGTGCCAGCAGCCGACCTGGCCGGGGGAACACCGGGGAGCTGTTTTTT.